These 23 T cell receptor beta chains were sequenced from one sample in a study of blood T cells in healthy people across ages. With a J-beta primer mix and a sample-barcoded 5' primer, a second PCR ran roughly 7 to 11 cycles. TCRdb itself ran the 5' RACE reads through MiXCR, one entry per CDR3 protein. The sample records hundreds of thousands of distinct CDR3 sequences, roughly half being singletons. The specimen sequenced was blood. All receptors derive from a woman of 80 years or more in good health.

This clonotype was detected only a few times. The rearrangement joins TRBV4-2 to TRBJ2-3, with 8 positions matching TRBD2. Per germline, CDR1 LGHNA and CDR2 YNFKEQ. The junction had 11 bases not matched to a gene; V was cut back by 0 bases and J by 3 bases. CDR3 size: 18 residues. The CDR3 here is CASSQDYYGSGRTDTQYF. Written as DNA, the CDR3 is TGTGCCAGCAGCCAAGATTATTACGGGAGCGGGAGAACAGATACGCAGTATTTT.

The rearrangement joins TRBV5-8 to TRBJ1-1; 7 positions match TRBD1. Germline CDR1 is SGHTS and CDR2 is YDEGEE. V dropped 0 bases and J dropped 4; count of bases not matched to a gene: 6. The CDR3 length is 15 residues. This CDR3 is CASSLEHHRGTEAFF. The CDR3 DNA is TGTGCCAGCAGCTTGGAGCACCACAGGGGCACTGAAGCTTTCTTT. Variable domain in full (rest from reference TRBV5-8 and TRBJ1-1): EAGVTQSPTHLIKTRGQQATLRCSPISGHTSVYWYQQALGLGLQFLLWYDEGEERNRGNFPPRFSGRQFPNYSSELNVNALELEDSALYLCASSLEHHRGTEAFFGQGTRLTVV.

The sample holds a few counts of this clonotype. This chain uses TRBV5-1 with TRBJ1-4; D not resolved. The CDR3 length is 14 residues. With 2 bases removed from V and 6 bases from J, the gap between germline ends came to 11 bases. Germline V lookup: CDR1 SGHRS, CDR2 YFSETQ. This CDR3 reads CASSFSRGDEKLFF. CDR3 DNA: TGCGCCAGCAGCTTTTCTCGGGGTGATGAAAAACTGTTTTTT. Full variable domain (remainder filled in from reference TRBV5-1 and TRBJ1-4): KAGVTQTPRYLIKTRGQQVTLSCSPISGHRSVSWYQQTPGQGLQFLFEYFSETQRNKGNFPGRFSGRQFSNSRSEMNVSTLELGDSALYLCASSFSRGDEKLFFGSGTQLSVL.

V gene TRBV29-1 combines with J gene TRBJ2-7; the match to TRBD1 covers 10 bases. The closer fit of TRBJ2-5 to the DNA end suggests the J call may be wrong. CDR3 size: 14 residues. CDR1 is SQVTM, CDR2 ANQGSEA, per germline. The CDR3, as DNA: TGCAGCGTTGAGCGGACAGGGGGGACAGAGACCCAGTACTTC. Residues: CSVERTGGTETQYF.

The rearrangement links TRBV4-1 to TRBJ2-1, with 7 bases lining up with TRBD1. Losses at the gene ends were 0 bases for V and 0 bases for J; bases not matched to a gene: 14. The CDR3 is made up of 20 amino acids. Germline V gene lookup returns CDR1 MGHRA and CDR2 YSYEKL. This CDR3 is CASSQEPLGQADPSYNEQFF. The CDR3 DNA sequence: TGCGCCAGCAGCCAAGAGCCGCTAGGACAGGCCGATCCCTCCTACAATGAGCAGTTCTTC.

In regard to this clonotype: The junction does not match germline at one end; this may be a read error. The chain employs TRBV12-3 or TRBV12-4 and TRBJ2-2; no firm D call. This CDR3 is built from 15 residues. This CDR3 is CASSPDPWNIGELFF. CDR3 sequence (DNA): TGTGCCAGCAGTCCAGACCCCTGGAACATCGGGGAGCTGTTTTTT.

With respect to this clonotype: A single base separates this from a much larger clone, so it may be a read error. The chain links TRBV15 to TRBJ2-3; D ambiguous. The CDR3 is 14 residues long. Per germline, CDR1 LNHNV and CDR2 YYDKDF (reference sequence). The CDR3 sequence is CATSRLTGLDSQYF. CDR3 DNA: TGTGCCACCAGCAGGTTAACGGGCTTAGATTCGCAGTATTTT.

This chain uses TRBV20-1 with TRBJ2-1, with TRBD2 identical over 7 bases. V shed 0 bases, J shed 10 bases, and the junction held 12 bases outside the gene matches. Germline V CDR1 and CDR2: DFQATT, SNEGSKA (reference sequence). CDR3 length: 15 residues. CDR3: CSARDRGWGGYEQFF. CDR3 sequence (DNA): TGCAGTGCTAGAGATCGGGGGTGGGGGGGATACGAGCAGTTCTTC.

In nucleotides, the CDR3 is TGTGCCAGCAGCCCCGACCGGGGCCTGAACACTGAAGCTTTCTTT. Translation: CASSPDRGLNTEAFF. The V gene is TRBV5-4, the J gene TRBJ1-1; D may be TRBD1 (5 bases). The germline V and J ends were trimmed by 4 bases and 0 bases, with 13 bases remaining between them. The CDR3 sequence is 15 residues long. Germline V gene lookup returns CDR1 SGHNT and CDR2 YYREEE (reference sequence).

The chain carries TRBV4-1 and TRBJ1-2; D call uncertain. The CDR3 loop spans 14 amino acids. V lost 4 bases, J lost 5 bases, and 14 bases lay in between. The germline V gene has CDR1 MGHRA and CDR2 YSYEKL. The CDR3 DNA is TGCGCCAGCAGCCCCGGTTCATTACCGTATGGCTACACCTTC. This codes for CASSPGSLPYGYTF.

About this clonotype itself: The junction shows a germline mismatch at one end, possibly a read error. The chain uses TRBV6-2 or TRBV6-3 and TRBJ2-1; 7 bases map to TRBD2. CDR3 length equals 16 residues. Germline loops: CDR1 MNHEY, CDR2 SVGEGT. The CDR3 loop reads CACSYSWSGAYNEQFF. Written as DNA, the CDR3 is TGTGCCTGCAGTTACTCGTGGAGCGGGGCCTACAATGAGCAGTTCTTC.

The V and J genes are TRBV6-6 and TRBJ2-2; perhaps TRBD2 as D (5 bases). This CDR3 has 16 residues. V was trimmed by 7 bases and J by 7 bases, leaving 22 bases between them. CDR1 is MNHNY and CDR2 is SVGAGI in the germline V gene (reference sequence). The DNA for the CDR3 is TGTGCCAGCACCCTTCCCGGAGGCAGTTCGCGCGGGGAGCTGTTTTTT. It codes for CASTLPGGSSRGELFF.

The chain combines TRBV10-3 with TRBJ2-5, with D possibly TRBD2 on 5 matching bases. Germline V gene sequence: CDR1 ENHRY, CDR2 SYGVKD. The CDR3 is made up of 14 amino acids. V was clipped by 4 bases and J by 4 bases, with 13 bases between them. CDR3 in DNA: TGTGCCATCAGTGTCGGCCCCGAGGGAGAGACCCAGTACTTC. It specifies CAISVGPEGETQYF.

J is TRBJ2-3 and V is TRBV21-1; TRBD1 reflects the table's D call only, with no check against the DNA. TRBV21-1 is a pseudogene segment. CDR3 length: 17 amino acids. CDR3 sequence: CASSKGGAPSMTDTQYF. Written as DNA, the CDR3 is TGTGCCAGCAGCAAAGGGGGCGCCCCCAGCATGACAGATACGCAGTATTTT.

The CDR3 here is CASSTRGMETQYF. The CDR3 nucleotides read TGTGCCAGCAGTACGAGAGGGATGGAGACCCAGTACTTC. The chain is built from TRBV12-3 or TRBV12-4 and TRBJ2-5; a possible D gene is TRBD2 (5 bases). Trimming stripped 5 bases from V and 5 bases from J, with 12 bases between. This CDR3 has 13 amino acids.

This clonotype was observed a handful of times. Germline is not matched at one junction end, which may reflect a read error. The chain is built from TRBV29-1 and TRBJ2-1; TRBD2 might be the D (6 bases). Germline V gene lookup returns CDR1 SQVTM and CDR2 ANQGSEA. This CDR3 spans 14 amino acids. The CDR3 region has the DNA TGCAGCGTAAGGGTCGGGACTGTGTACAGTGAGCAGTTCTTC. It encodes CSVRVGTVYSEQFF.

With regard to this clonotype: With a much larger clone just one base away, this may be a read error. This sequence joins TRBV12-3 or TRBV12-4 and TRBJ2-7; D uncertain. Trimming left V 5 bases short and J 6 bases short, with 14 bases between. The CDR3 length is 13 residues. The CDR3 is CASSPSSLSEQYF. The CDR3 DNA sequence: TGTGCCAGCAGTCCCAGTTCTCTATCCGAGCAGTACTTC.

There are many counts of this clonotype. V is TRBV6-5 and J is TRBJ2-4; 9 bases map to TRBD2. Germline-derived CDR1 and CDR2 are MNHEY and SVGAGI. V lost 5 bases, J lost 7 bases, and 9 bases stayed unmatched. The CDR3 sequence is 15 residues long. The DNA for the CDR3 is TGTGCCAGCAGTCTTAGCGGGGGTGGCAGGAACATTCAGTACTTC. This codes for CASSLSGGGRNIQYF.

This chain uses TRBV7-2 with TRBJ2-3, with TRBD2 matching 7 bases. The junction had 6 bases not matched to a gene; V was cut back by 2 bases and J by 1 base. CDR3 length: 16 amino acids. Germline values: CDR1 SGHTA, CDR2 FQGNSA. CDR3 nucleotide sequence: TGTGCCAGCAGCTTATGGCGGGGGTCGGGCACAGATACGCAGTATTTT. Translation: CASSLWRGSGTDTQYF.

This clonotype was detected ten times or more. The chain links TRBV9 to TRBJ2-1; D ambiguous. Trimming left V 3 bases short and J 2 bases short, with 6 bases between. Germline-derived CDR1 and CDR2 are SGDLS and YYNGEE. This CDR3 has 13 residues. CDR3 in amino acids: CASSDYPYNEQFF. The CDR3, as DNA: TGTGCCAGCAGCGACTATCCCTACAATGAGCAGTTCTTC.

This clonotype is a singleton in its sample. This sequence joins TRBV11-2 and TRBJ1-1; TRBD1 matches 9 bases. This CDR3 has 14 amino acids. Germline V gene lookup returns CDR1 SGHAT and CDR2 FQNNGV. The J segment lost 4 bases and the V segment lost 3 bases, leaving 3 bases of the junction unmatched. The DNA for the CDR3 is TGTGCCAGCAGCTTCGAGACAGGGGGCACTGAAGCTTTCTTT. Translating gives CASSFETGGTEAFF.

A remark on this clonotype: A much larger clone is a single base away; this may be a read error. This chain links TRBV7-9 with TRBJ1-1; D unclear. The CDR3 spans 15 residues. Looked up from germline, CDR1 is SEHNR and CDR2 is FQNEAQ (reference sequence). V was shortened by 5 bases and J by 4 bases, with 17 bases between the two germline ends. The CDR3 here is CASSPPGHSSTEAFF. DNA for the CDR3: TGTGCCAGCAGCCCACCCGGGCATTCGAGCACTGAAGCTTTCTTT.

The chain has TRBV7-2 and TRBJ1-4; D call uncertain. The CDR3 extends over 15 amino acids. V was trimmed by 5 bases and J by 0 bases, leaving 10 bases between them. Germline V gene sequence: CDR1 SGHTA, CDR2 FQGNSA. CDR3 protein: CASSEWTATNEKLFF. In DNA, the CDR3 is TGTGCCAGCAGCGAATGGACTGCAACTAATGAAAAACTGTTTTTT.